This section outlines one TCR beta chain sequence together with its context. As yet, its antigen is unknown. The sample comes from a study of OX40 agonist ivuxolimab in advanced cancers. In the study overall: The eligibility criteria allowed prior anti-PD-1, anti-PD-L1 or anti-CTLA-4 therapy, and 40% had some.

Data came from immunoSEQ multiplex PCR; TCRdb stores just in-frame clones and leaves some out. The sample has 20,000 to 25,000 clones; 85% to 90% are singletons. CDR3 length: 16 amino acids. V shed 1 base, J shed 0 bases, and the junction held 2 bases outside the gene matches. The germline V gene encodes CDR1 MNHNS and CDR2 SASEGT. General study findings and limits: Clonal expansion among partial responders at 0.1-3.0 mg/kg ranked near the lowest. Blood T cells, both CD4+ and CD8+, expanded clonally by week 6 at 0.1 to 3.0 mg/kg.

This sequence originates from an adult with an advanced solid tumor such as melanoma, head and neck, liver or kidney cancer. The chain links TRBV6-1 to TRBJ1-5, with 8 bases fitting TRBD1. Here the sequenced sample was CD4+ or CD8+ T cells sorted from blood, taken in a trial of the OX40 agonist ivuxolimab. The CDR3, as DNA: TGTGCCAGCAGTGAAGGGACAGGGTATAGCAATCAGCCCCAGCATTTT. As protein: CASSEGTGYSNQPQHF.